This TCR beta chain was obtained from a study of T-cell memory formation after mild COVID-19. Germline V lookup: CDR1 SGHTA, CDR2 FQGNSA. The ends were cut back, 7 bases at V and 9 bases at J, with 10 bases in the middle. CDR3 length equals 10 residues. From the 5' RACE reads, TCRdb called clonotypes with MiXCR, one entry per CDR3 protein. Found here are fewer than 700,000 distinct CDR3 sequences, under 20% of them singletons; the top ten hold 12%. The receptor was derived from an adult woman who had mild COVID-19 (a few samples of this study predate the infection). Cell type and time point are not known. What was sequenced was PBMCs or a T cell subset sorted from them (not recorded which). The V call is TRBV7-2, the J call TRBJ2-7; D not certain. This CDR3 is CASNPCGQYF. In DNA, the CDR3 is TGTGCCAGCAACCCCTGCGGGCAGTACTTC.